Listed here are 31 T cell receptor beta chains from one sample, sequenced in a study of blood T cell repertoires in COVID-19. Some clones are missing from TCRdb's copy, which holds only in-frame ones; the method was immunoSEQ multiplex PCR. The sample lists around 420,000 clones; roughly 86% were seen once. The sample was PBMCs or T cells enriched from blood (not recorded which). The receptor set was obtained from a woman between 40 and 55 years old with acute COVID-19.

The chain combines TRBV5-1 with TRBJ1-1; 9 bases are shared with TRBD1. Per germline, CDR1 SGHRS and CDR2 YFSETQ. CDR3 length: 17 residues. V lost 0 bases, J lost 0 bases, and 6 bases stayed unmatched. The CDR3 nucleotides are TGCGCCAGCAGCTTGGTGACCGGGACAGGGTTGAACACTGAAGCTTTCTTT. It codes for CASSLVTGTGLNTEAFF.

The chain has TRBV5-1 and TRBJ2-2, with D perhaps matching TRBD1 (6 bases). Trimming stripped 4 bases from V and 7 bases from J, with 17 bases between. The CDR3 spans 15 residues. The germline V gene has CDR1 SGHRS and CDR2 YFSETQ. This CDR3 reads CASSLGGQRNGELFF. The DNA for the CDR3 is TGCGCCAGCAGCCTTGGGGGCCAGCGGAACGGGGAGCTGTTTTTT.

This clone has just one count. The rearrangement joins TRBV19 to TRBJ1-2; D is unclear. In germline, CDR1 is LNHDA, CDR2 SQIVND (reference sequence). V shed 5 bases and J shed 0 bases, with 13 bases lying between them. The CDR3 consists of 15 residues. The CDR3 loop is CASSPAAGPNYGYTF. The DNA of the CDR3 is TGTGCCAGTAGTCCAGCGGCCGGCCCTAACTATGGCTACACCTTC.

The chain employs TRBV5-8 and TRBJ2-3; TRBD1 matches at 7 bases. Trimming at V came to 1 base and at J to 6 bases, leaving 5 bases not matched to a gene. Germline CDR1 is SGHTS and CDR2 is YDEGEE. CDR3 length equals 14 residues. The CDR3 nucleotides read TGTGCCAGCAGCTTGAGGCAGGGGGTGGATACGCAGTATTTT. It encodes CASSLRQGVDTQYF. The variable domain in full, with the rest retrieved from reference TRBV5-8 and TRBJ2-3, is EAGVTQSPTHLIKTRGQQATLRCSPISGHTSVYWYQQALGLGLQFLLWYDEGEERNRGNFPPRFSGRQFPNYSSELNVNALELEDSALYLCASSLRQGVDTQYFGPGTRLTVL.

The chain couples TRBV3-1 (or the pseudogene TRBV3-2) to TRBJ2-7; 12 positions agree with TRBD2. CDR1 LGHDT and CDR2 YNNKEL come from the germline V gene (reference sequence). This CDR3 is built from 16 residues. Germline trimming cut 4 bases from V and 0 bases from J; bases unmatched to any gene: 4. CDR3 bases: TGTGCCAGCAGCCCGACTAGCGGGGGTATCTCCTACGAGCAGTACTTC. Protein: CASSPTSGGISYEQYF.

The chain combines TRBV6-1 with TRBJ1-5; D not certain. V was clipped by 0 bases and J by 3 bases, with 9 bases between them. CDR1 MNHNS and CDR2 SASEGT come from the germline V gene. This CDR3 has 15 amino acids. This chain's CDR3 is CASSEARAPNQPQHF. For the CDR3, the DNA is TGTGCCAGCAGTGAAGCGAGGGCCCCCAATCAGCCCCAGCATTTT.

The V call is TRBV5-1, the J call TRBJ1-1; D is perhaps TRBD1 (6 bases). This CDR3 spans 16 amino acids. CDR1 and CDR2 (germline): SGHRS, YFSETQ. V lost 0 bases and J lost 1, with 13 bases in between. CDR3 bases: TGCGCCAGCAGCTTGGTGTTTAGGGGGTCGAACACTGAAGCTTTCTTT. Amino acid sequence: CASSLVFRGSNTEAFF.

This sequence joins TRBV7-9 and TRBJ1-3; possible D gene TRBD1, 5 bases. Deletions cut 3 bases from V and 2 bases from J, with 5 bases between. This CDR3 is 13 amino acids long. Germline values: CDR1 SEHNR, CDR2 FQNEAQ (reference sequence). The CDR3 spells CASSFRAGNTIYF. The CDR3 DNA follows: TGTGCCAGCAGCTTCAGGGCTGGAAACACCATATATTTT.

J is TRBJ1-5 and V is TRBV3-1 (or the pseudogene TRBV3-2); D might be TRBD1 (5 bases). Trimming shortened V by 0 bases and J by 7 bases, and 10 bases separated the two germline ends. The CDR3 spans 14 residues. Germline V gene lookup returns CDR1 LGHDT and CDR2 YNNKEL (reference sequence). The CDR3 DNA follows: TGTGCCAGCAGCCAAGAGGCAGGGAACCAGCCCCAGCATTTT. It is translated as CASSQEAGNQPQHF.

This clone was detected only once. The chain employs TRBV11-2 and TRBJ2-5, with 8 positions matching TRBD1. Germline CDR1 SGHAT, CDR2 FQNNGV. V shed 5 bases and J 1 base; nucleotides not matched to a gene: 0. The CDR3 extends over 13 amino acids. CDR3 sequence reads: CASSQGAQETQYF. CDR3 nucleotides: TGTGCCAGCAGCCAGGGGGCCCAAGAGACCCAGTACTTC.

This chain links TRBV5-6 with TRBJ2-1; 9 bases map to TRBD1. Germline V CDR1 and CDR2: SGHDT, YYEEEE. Trimming removed 2 bases from V and 8 bases from J; junction bases left unmatched: 8. This CDR3 contains 15 residues. CDR3: CASSFLGQGLHEQFF. As DNA, the CDR3 is TGTGCCAGCAGCTTCCTAGGACAGGGGTTGCATGAGCAGTTCTTC.

The gene calls are TRBV18 and TRBJ2-1; the D gene is possibly TRBD1 (6 bases). V was cut by 2 bases and J by 10 bases, with 15 bases left in between. Looked up from germline, CDR1 is KGHSH and CDR2 is LQKENI. The CDR3 covers 14 residues. CDR3 in amino acids: CASSPGQSRWEQFF. The CDR3 DNA sequence: TGTGCCAGCTCACCAGGACAGAGCCGATGGGAGCAGTTCTTC.

This chain links TRBV30 with TRBJ2-6; possible D gene TRBD2, 5 bases. V was shortened by 2 bases and J by 2 bases, with 7 bases between the two germline ends. The CDR3 runs to 14 residues. The germline V gene encodes CDR1 GTSNPN and CDR2 SVGIG (reference sequence). The CDR3 here is CAWSTGAGANVLTF. For the CDR3, the DNA is TGTGCCTGGAGTACCGGGGCTGGGGCCAACGTCCTGACTTTC. Filled out from reference TRBV30 and TRBJ2-6, the complete variable domain reads SQTIHQWPATLVQPVGSPLSLECTVEGTSNPNLYWYRQAAGRGLQLLFYSVGIGQISSEVPQNLSASRPQDRQFILSSKKLLLSDSGFYLCAWSTGAGANVLTFGAGSRLTVL.

V usage is TRBV7-7 and J usage is TRBJ2-2; D perhaps matches TRBD1 (6 bases). The V gene lost 7 bases and the J gene lost 6 bases, with 18 bases spanning the gap. The germline V gene has CDR1 SSHAT and CDR2 FNYEAQ (reference sequence). The CDR3 length is 15 residues. The CDR3 region is CASTPGLGAAGELFF. CDR3 DNA: TGTGCCAGCACCCCCGGCCTGGGGGCGGCCGGGGAGCTGTTTTTT. The complete variable domain, with remaining parts taken from reference TRBV7-7 and TRBJ2-2, reads GAGVSQSPRYKVTKRGQDVTLRCDPISSHATLYWYQQALGQGPEFLTYFNYEAQPDKSGLPSDRFSAERPEGSISTLTIQRTEQRDSAMYRCASTPGLGAAGELFFGEGSRLTVL.

This chain uses TRBV19 with TRBJ1-1, with D hard to call. Germline V gives CDR1 LNHDA, CDR2 SQIVND (reference sequence). V gave up 6 bases and J gave up 1 base, with 9 bases separating them. There are 13 residues in the CDR3. The CDR3 DNA follows: TGTGCCAGTAGCGGAGGGAGGAACACTGAAGCTTTCTTT. Encoded protein: CASSGGRNTEAFF.

The CDR3 region is CASSLRGKGYTF. The CDR3 nucleotides are TGTGCCAGCAGCTTGCGGGGGAAGGGCTACACCTTC. The V gene is TRBV13, the J gene TRBJ1-2; a weak D match, TRBD1 (5 bases). Per germline, CDR1 PRHDT and CDR2 FYEKMQ (reference sequence). The CDR3 has 12 residues. Trimming pared 3 bases from V and 8 bases from J, leaving 10 bases between.

This clone has only one observation. The chain's CDR3 is CASSQAPARRGELFF. CDR3 DNA: TGCGCCAGCAGCCAAGCCCCAGCGCGGAGGGGGGAGCTGTTTTTT. This chain joins TRBV4-1 and TRBJ2-2; TRBD2 might be the D (5 bases). This CDR3 contains 15 residues. V lost 1 base and J lost 8, with 14 bases in between. CDR1 MGHRA and CDR2 YSYEKL come from the germline V gene.

The chain has TRBV10-2 and TRBJ1-2; D call uncertain. This CDR3 has 12 residues. V was cut by 6 bases and J by 8 bases, with 13 bases left in between. Germline V CDR1 and CDR2: WSHSY, SAAADI. Here the CDR3 reads CASREGGNGYTF. DNA for the CDR3: TGCGCCAGCAGGGAGGGAGGAAACGGCTACACCTTC.

J is TRBJ2-7 and V is TRBV5-1, with 9 nucleotides matching TRBD2. The CDR3 is 15 residues long. The trim removed 0 bases at V and 0 bases at J, leaving 1 base unmatched. CDR1 and CDR2 (germline): SGHRS, YFSETQ. The CDR3 sequence is CASSLELAGSYEQYF. The CDR3 DNA is TGCGCCAGCAGCTTGGAACTAGCGGGCTCCTACGAGCAGTACTTC. The entire variable domain, with the rest obtained from reference TRBV5-1 and TRBJ2-7, is as follows: KAGVTQTPRYLIKTRGQQVTLSCSPISGHRSVSWYQQTPGQGLQFLFEYFSETQRNKGNFPGRFSGRQFSNSRSEMNVSTLELGDSALYLCASSLELAGSYEQYFGPGTRLTVT.

The chain recombines TRBV18 with TRBJ2-2, with TRBD1 as a possible D gene (6 bases). Germline V lookup: CDR1 KGHSH, CDR2 LQKENI. Trimming removed 3 bases at V and 5 bases at J, with 19 bases between. This CDR3 is built from 17 residues. The CDR3 DNA follows: TGTGCCAGCTCACCGGGGATCCCGGGACAAAATACCGGGGAGCTGTTTTTT. This encodes CASSPGIPGQNTGELFF.

This sequence joins TRBV30 and TRBJ2-2; D is unclear. The CDR3 is made up of 11 amino acids. The V and J ends lost 4 bases and 8 bases respectively, with 8 bases between them. In germline, CDR1 is GTSNPN, CDR2 SVGIG (reference sequence). The CDR3 sequence: CAWNFEGELFF. The CDR3 coding sequence is TGTGCCTGGAACTTTGAGGGGGAGCTGTTTTTT.

The V call is TRBV10-3, the J call TRBJ2-4, with D possibly being TRBD2 (6 bases). The V end was cut by 4 bases, the J end by 1 base, with 14 bases between. The CDR3 is 16 residues long. The V gene's germline CDR1 is ENHRY and CDR2 SYGVKD. The CDR3 spells CAISAEGIPAKNIQYF. CDR3 nucleotide sequence: TGTGCCATCAGTGCGGAGGGAATACCGGCCAAAAACATTCAGTACTTC.

This chain uses TRBV7-9 with TRBJ1-1; D call uncertain. The germline gives CDR1 SEHNR, CDR2 FQNEAQ (reference sequence). The germline V and J ends were trimmed by 5 bases and 3 bases, with 10 bases remaining between them. CDR3 length equals 13 residues. CDR3 DNA sequence: TGTGCCAGCAGCACAAGACAAGACACTGAAGCTTTCTTT. This encodes CASSTRQDTEAFF.

The chain couples TRBV10-1 to TRBJ1-2; D is unclear. Germline assignment: CDR1 WNHNN and CDR2 SYGVQD (reference sequence). Trimming removed 2 bases at V and 5 bases at J, with 9 bases between. The CDR3 consists of 13 residues. This chain's CDR3 is CASSEDKAYGYTF. CDR3 in DNA: TGCGCCAGCAGTGAGGACAAGGCTTATGGCTACACCTTC.

The chain joins TRBV5-4 to TRBJ1-3, with D maybe TRBD1 (6 bases). There are 19 residues in the CDR3. The germline CDR1 and CDR2 sequences are SGHNT and YYREEE (reference sequence). Deletions cut 2 bases from V and 2 bases from J, with 23 bases between. The CDR3 nucleotides are TGTGCCAGCAGCTTTTGGGATCGGGGGGGCCCGGTGGCTGGAAACACCATATATTTT. The encoded protein is CASSFWDRGGPVAGNTIYF.

The chain links TRBV7-9 to TRBJ1-4, with TRBD1 identical over 9 bases. This CDR3 comprises 14 residues. Germline CDR1 reads SEHNR; CDR2 reads FQNEAQ (reference sequence). The J segment lost 8 bases and the V segment lost 6 bases, leaving 7 bases of the junction unmatched. The CDR3 region is CASRPGQGKEKLFF. DNA for the CDR3: TGTGCCAGCAGACCGGGACAGGGAAAGGAAAAACTGTTTTTT.

This clone was seen only once. The V and J genes are TRBV3-1 (or the pseudogene TRBV3-2) and TRBJ2-2; D is perhaps TRBD1 (5 bases). This CDR3 contains 13 residues. CDR1 and CDR2 (germline): LGHDT, YNNKEL (reference sequence). Trimming took off 5 bases at V and 6 bases at J, with 10 bases between the two ends. In nucleotides, the CDR3 is TGTGCCAGCAGCGGCAGGGATTCCGGGGAGCTGTTTTTT. It is translated as CASSGRDSGELFF.

The chain joins TRBV19 to TRBJ1-2; possibly TRBD1 for D (6 bases). Germline assignment: CDR1 LNHDA and CDR2 SQIVND (reference sequence). Trimming took 7 bases from V and 6 from J, leaving 15 bases between them. The CDR3 is 13 residues long. The CDR3 reads CASNSGTTDGYTF. The DNA of the CDR3 is TGTGCCAGTAACTCCGGGACAACGGATGGCTACACCTTC.

The gene calls are TRBV23-1 and TRBJ1-4; 7 bases are shared with TRBD1. TRBV23-1 is annotated as an ORF whose role is uncertain. J was trimmed by 8 bases and V by 5 bases; bases with no gene match: 8. This CDR3 has 14 residues. As DNA, the CDR3 is TGCGCCAGCAGTACCAGGGGGTCTTGGGAAAAACTGTTTTTT. As protein: CASSTRGSWEKLFF.

V usage is TRBV3-1 (or the pseudogene TRBV3-2) and J usage is TRBJ2-1; 9 bases are a match to TRBD2. This CDR3 is built from 15 residues. The V gene end was trimmed by 5 bases and the J gene end by 3 bases; junction bases not matched to a gene: 5. CDR1 and CDR2 (germline): LGHDT, YNNKEL (reference sequence). The CDR3 spells CASSFLAGIYNEQFF. The DNA of the CDR3 is TGTGCCAGCAGCTTCCTAGCGGGGATCTACAATGAGCAGTTCTTC.

The V gene is TRBV5-1, the J gene TRBJ1-1; D is perhaps TRBD1 (6 bases). The germline gives CDR1 SGHRS, CDR2 YFSETQ. CDR3 size: 14 residues. V lost 4 bases and J 0 bases, leaving 10 bases between the germline ends. The CDR3 reads CASSQGRMNTEAFF. In nucleotides, the CDR3 is TGCGCCAGCAGCCAGGGGCGGATGAACACTGAAGCTTTCTTT.